The 2 T cell receptor beta chains listed next were all sequenced from one sample in a study of CD8+ T cells in alopecia areata. TCR sequencing used cDNA made by reverse transcription of extracted RNA. TCRdb's copy holds only in-frame clones and misses some; the assay was immunoSEQ multiplex PCR. The sample lists approximately 140,000 clones, around 87% occurring once. Source: CD8+ T cells sorted from blood, taken at week 0. These receptors were obtained from a human donor with alopecia areata.

This clone came up once. This chain uses TRBV7-2 with TRBJ2-3, with 7 bases aligning to TRBD2. This CDR3 comprises 14 residues. Per germline, CDR1 SGHTA and CDR2 FQGNSA. Losses at the gene ends were 6 bases for V and 3 bases for J; bases not matched to a gene: 6. The DNA for the CDR3 is TGTGCCAGCAGTATGGGAGGGATTACAGATACGCAGTATTTT. This sequence encodes CASSMGGITDTQYF.

The chain carries TRBV27 and TRBJ2-3; D is unclear. Trimming took 7 bases from V and 3 from J, leaving 17 bases between them. The CDR3 is made up of 15 amino acids. The germline CDR1 and CDR2 sequences are MNHEY and SMNVEV (reference sequence). CDR3 coding DNA: TGTGCCAGCATGTCCGGGCAGTCCCTTACAGATACGCAGTATTTT. This gives the protein CASMSGQSLTDTQYF.